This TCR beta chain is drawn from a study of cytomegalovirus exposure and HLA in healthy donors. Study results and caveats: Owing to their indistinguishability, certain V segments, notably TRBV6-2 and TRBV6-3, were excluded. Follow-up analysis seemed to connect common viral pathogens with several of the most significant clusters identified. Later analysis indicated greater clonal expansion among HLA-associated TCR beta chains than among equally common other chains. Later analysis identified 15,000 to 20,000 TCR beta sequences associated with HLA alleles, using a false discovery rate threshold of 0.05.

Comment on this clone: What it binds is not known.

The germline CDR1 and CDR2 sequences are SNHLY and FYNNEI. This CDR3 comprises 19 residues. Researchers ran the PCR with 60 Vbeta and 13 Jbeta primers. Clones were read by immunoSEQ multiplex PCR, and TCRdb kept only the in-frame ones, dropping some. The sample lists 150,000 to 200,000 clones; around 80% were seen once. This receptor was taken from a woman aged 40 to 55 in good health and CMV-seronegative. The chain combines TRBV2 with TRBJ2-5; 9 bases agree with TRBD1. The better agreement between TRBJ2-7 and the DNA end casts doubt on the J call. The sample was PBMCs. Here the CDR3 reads CASSGINTGTGPAFYEQYF. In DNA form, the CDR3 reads TGTGCCAGCAGCGGCATAAACACCGGGACAGGGCCCGCCTTCTACGAGCAGTACTTC.